This TCR beta chain is from a study of T cells in Graves' hyperthyroidism and ophthalmopathy. V shed 4 bases and J 1 base; nucleotides not matched to a gene: 5. Germline CDR1 is MDHEN and CDR2 is SYDVKM. The CDR3 has 15 amino acids. The TCR beta CDR3 regions underwent amplification using RNA transcripts as the source. HTBI primers were employed in a first-round RT-PCR of the TCR CDR3. TCRdb re-called the multiplex PCR reads through MiXCR, storing one row per CDR3 protein. Of nearly 600,000 distinct CDR3 sequences listed, more than 13% are singletons. In this sample, this clonotype turned up many times. Its target is not known. Overall study findings and caveats: Most thyroid clonotypes expanded above 0.001 were also detected in blood. Ophthalmopathy was told apart from stable hyperthyroidism by a 13 V-J model.

The PBMCs studied were ones that came from 8.5 to 10 ml fresh peripheral blood. The source is a woman in her late teens or twenties with Graves' ophthalmopathy. Sequencing was done on a sample of blood. The gene calls are TRBV28 and TRBJ2-7; 9 bases fit TRBD1. The CDR3, as DNA: TGTGCCAGCAGTTGGGGACAGGGCTTTTCCTACGAGCAGTACTTC. Translated, it gives CASSWGQGFSYEQYF.